This T cell receptor beta chain stems from a study of CD8+CD57+ T cells in acquired aplastic anemia. The study, taken as a whole, reports: Patients and healthy controls showed no significant CD8+ Simpson's diversity difference. Researchers report that twenty-nine CD8+ CDR3 sequences appeared in both patients and controls.

Genomic DNA templated the TCR beta VDJ and CDR3 profiling. Each CDR3 protein is one row after TCRdb ran MiXCR on the reads. The sample has 150,000 to 200,000 distinct CDR3 sequences, roughly half seen once; the top ten hold around 2%. In the case of this clonotype: Its target is unknown.

The V and J ends lost 5 bases and 2 bases respectively, with 15 bases between them. The CDR3 totals 14 residues. CDR1 and CDR2 from the germline V gene are DFQATT and SNEGSKA (reference sequence). An expansion of CD8+CD57+ cells by flow cytometry had been shown in patients chosen for sequencing. Sampling of blood occurred while the patients had still received no therapy. Specimen: sorted CD4+, CD8+, or CD8+CD57+ T cells (not recorded which) from PBMCs. This TCR derives from a human donor with aplastic anemia. The chain employs TRBV20-1 and TRBJ1-2; D is ambiguous. This CDR3 reads CSALPISVNYGYTF. The CDR3 nucleotides are TGCAGTGCTCTCCCGATAAGTGTAAACTATGGCTACACCTTC.